This is a list of T cell receptor beta chains from one sample in a study of identifying expanded T cells in peripheral blood. This table comes from immunoSEQ multiplex PCR, and its TCRdb copy is limited to in-frame clones, with some not included. Of 50,000 to 65,000 clones listed, roughly 89% are singletons. The specimen was blood. These receptors were obtained from a person aged 18 to 75 in good health. Both conserved end residues are part of each CDR3. The D gene is left open where the match is weak. The size entry is marked missing in some rows and otherwise reads once, few, many or a size class.

cdr3_length | clone_size | j_call | v_call | d_call | cdr3_aa | cdr3_nt
15 | NA | TRBJ2-6 | TRBV10-3 | NA | CASSQEVAGANVLTF | TGTGCCAGCAGTCAGGAGGTAGCTGGGGCCAACGTCCTGACTTTC
15 | NA | TRBJ2-2 | TRBV5-1 | NA | CASSLRGMNTGELFF | TGCGCCAGCAGCTTGCGCGGTATGAACACCGGGGAGCTGTTTTTT
13 | NA | TRBJ1-2 | TRBV6-5 | NA | CASGRESNYGYTF | TGTGCCAGCGGGAGGGAGTCTAACTATGGCTACACCTTC
14 | NA | TRBJ2-5 | TRBV2 | NA | CASSGTNGGETQYF | TGTGCCAGCAGCGGGACAAACGGGGGAGAGACCCAGTACTTC
13 | NA | TRBJ2-7 | TRBV10-2 | NA | CASSGGWVYEQYF | TGCGCCAGCAGTGGGGGGTGGGTCTACGAGCAGTACTTC
17 | NA | TRBJ1-3 | TRBV4-3 | NA | CASSQEYGGPPGNTIYF | TGCGCCAGCAGCCAAGAGTATGGGGGACCCCCTGGAAACACCATATATTTT
14 | once | TRBJ2-4 | TRBV19 | TRBD2 | CASRAGLAGNIQYF | TGTGCCAGTAGAGCGGGACTAGCTGGGAACATTCAGTACTTC
13 | NA | TRBJ2-1 | TRBV7-3 | NA | CASSSGEYNEQFF | TGTGCCAGCAGCTCTGGGGAATACAATGAGCAGTTCTTC
13 | NA | TRBJ2-5 | TRBV28 | NA | CASSFQAQETQYF | TGTGCCAGCAGTTTTCAGGCTCAAGAGACCCAGTACTTC
17 | NA | TRBJ1-1 | TRBV5-1 | NA | CASSLDAGWSENTEAFF | TGCGCCAGCAGCTTGGACGCAGGGTGGAGCGAGAACACTGAAGCTTTCTTT
13 | NA | TRBJ2-5 | TRBV7-3 | NA | CASSLRRQETQYF | TGTGCCAGCAGCTTACGGCGGCAAGAGACCCAGTACTTC
13 | NA | TRBJ2-7 | TRBV29-1 | NA | CSVIGRMGDEQYF | TGCAGCGTTATTGGCCGGATGGGCGACGAGCAGTACTTC
15 | NA | TRBJ1-6 | TRBV25-1 | TRBD1 | CASSDSGQGESPLHF | TGTGCCAGCAGTGATTCCGGACAGGGGGAGTCACCCCTCCACTTT
13 | NA | TRBJ2-1 | TRBV7-2 | NA | CASSLVSHNEQFF | TGTGCCAGCAGCTTAGTTAGTCACAATGAGCAGTTCTTC
15 | few | TRBJ1-4 | TRBV6-1 | NA | CASSEQSGTNEKLFF | TGTGCCAGCAGTGAACAGAGTGGAACTAATGAAAAACTGTTTTTT
17 | NA | TRBJ2-7 | TRBV4-2 | TRBD2 | CASSQDPPSGGASEQYF | TGTGCCAGCAGCCAAGATCCTCCGAGCGGGGGGGCCTCAGAGCAGTACTTC
13 | NA | TRBJ1-6 | TRBV6-5 | TRBD1 | CASTTGGGSPLHF | TGTGCCAGCACAACAGGGGGCGGGTCACCCCTCCACTTT
15 | NA | TRBJ2-6 | TRBV13 | TRBD1 | CASSLGTGGDNVLTF | TGTGCCAGCAGCTTAGGGACAGGGGGTGACAACGTCCTGACTTTC
11 | NA | TRBJ1-1 | TRBV10-3 | NA | CAISGSTEAFF | TGTGCCATCAGTGGGTCCACTGAAGCTTTCTTT
11 | NA | TRBJ1-1 | TRBV2 | NA | CASRENTEAFF | TGTGCCAGCAGGGAGAACACTGAAGCTTTCTTT
15 | NA | TRBJ2-1 | TRBV28 | NA | CASSPQGEAYNEQFF | TGTGCCAGCAGCCCCCAGGGGGAGGCCTACAATGAGCAGTTCTTC
15 | NA | TRBJ1-1 | TRBV6-6 | NA | CASRPLQGLNTEAFF | TGTGCCAGCAGACCCCTACAGGGATTAAACACTGAAGCTTTCTTT